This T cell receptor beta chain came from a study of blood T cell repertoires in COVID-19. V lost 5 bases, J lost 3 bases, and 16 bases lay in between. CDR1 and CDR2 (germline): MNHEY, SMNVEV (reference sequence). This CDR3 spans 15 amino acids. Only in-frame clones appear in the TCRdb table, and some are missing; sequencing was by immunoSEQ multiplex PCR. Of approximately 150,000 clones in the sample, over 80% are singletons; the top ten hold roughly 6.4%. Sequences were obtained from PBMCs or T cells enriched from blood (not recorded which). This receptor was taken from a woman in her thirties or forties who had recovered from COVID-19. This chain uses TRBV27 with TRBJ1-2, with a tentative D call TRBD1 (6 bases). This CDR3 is CASSQGHLGDYGYTF. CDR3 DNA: TGTGCCAGCAGTCAGGGACACCTCGGGGACTATGGCTACACCTTC.